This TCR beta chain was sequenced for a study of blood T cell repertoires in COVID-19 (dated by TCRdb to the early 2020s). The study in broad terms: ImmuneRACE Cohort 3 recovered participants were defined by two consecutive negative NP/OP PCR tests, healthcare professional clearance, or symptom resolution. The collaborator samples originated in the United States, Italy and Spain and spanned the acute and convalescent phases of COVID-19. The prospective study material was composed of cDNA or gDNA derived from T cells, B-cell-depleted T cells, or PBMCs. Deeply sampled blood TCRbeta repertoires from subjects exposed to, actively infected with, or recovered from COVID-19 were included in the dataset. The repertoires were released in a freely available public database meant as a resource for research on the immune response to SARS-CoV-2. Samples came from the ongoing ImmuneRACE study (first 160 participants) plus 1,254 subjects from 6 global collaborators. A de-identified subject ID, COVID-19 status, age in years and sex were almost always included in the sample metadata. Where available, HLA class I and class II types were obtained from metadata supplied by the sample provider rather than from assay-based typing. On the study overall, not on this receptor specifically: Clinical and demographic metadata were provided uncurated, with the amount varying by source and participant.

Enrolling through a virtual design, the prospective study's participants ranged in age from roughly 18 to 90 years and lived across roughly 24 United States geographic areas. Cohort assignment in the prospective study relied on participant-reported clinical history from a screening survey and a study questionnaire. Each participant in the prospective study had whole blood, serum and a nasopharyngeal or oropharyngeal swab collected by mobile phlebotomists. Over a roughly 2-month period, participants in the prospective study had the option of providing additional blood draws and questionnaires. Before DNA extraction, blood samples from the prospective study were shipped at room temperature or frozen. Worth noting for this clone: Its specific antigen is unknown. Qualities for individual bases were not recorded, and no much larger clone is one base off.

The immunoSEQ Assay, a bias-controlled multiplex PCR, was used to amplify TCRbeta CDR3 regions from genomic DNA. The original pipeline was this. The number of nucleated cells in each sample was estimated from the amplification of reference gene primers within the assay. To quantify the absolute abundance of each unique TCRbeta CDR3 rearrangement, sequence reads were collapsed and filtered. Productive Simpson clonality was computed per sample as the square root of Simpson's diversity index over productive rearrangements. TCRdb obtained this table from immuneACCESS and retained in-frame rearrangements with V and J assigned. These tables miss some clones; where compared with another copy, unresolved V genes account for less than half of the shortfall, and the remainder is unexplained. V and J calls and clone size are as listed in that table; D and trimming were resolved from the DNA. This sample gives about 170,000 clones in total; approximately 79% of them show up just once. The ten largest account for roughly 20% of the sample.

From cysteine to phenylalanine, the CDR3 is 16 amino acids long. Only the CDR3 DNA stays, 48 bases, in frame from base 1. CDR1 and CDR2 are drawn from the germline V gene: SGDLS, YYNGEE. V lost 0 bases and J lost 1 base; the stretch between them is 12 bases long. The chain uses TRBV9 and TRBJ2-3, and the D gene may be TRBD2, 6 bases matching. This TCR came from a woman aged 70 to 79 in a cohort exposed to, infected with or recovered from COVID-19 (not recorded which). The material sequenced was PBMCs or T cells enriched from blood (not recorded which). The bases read TGTGCCAGCAGCGTAGCTACGGGAGCGGGCACAGATACGCAGTATTTT. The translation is CASSVATGAGTDTQYF.